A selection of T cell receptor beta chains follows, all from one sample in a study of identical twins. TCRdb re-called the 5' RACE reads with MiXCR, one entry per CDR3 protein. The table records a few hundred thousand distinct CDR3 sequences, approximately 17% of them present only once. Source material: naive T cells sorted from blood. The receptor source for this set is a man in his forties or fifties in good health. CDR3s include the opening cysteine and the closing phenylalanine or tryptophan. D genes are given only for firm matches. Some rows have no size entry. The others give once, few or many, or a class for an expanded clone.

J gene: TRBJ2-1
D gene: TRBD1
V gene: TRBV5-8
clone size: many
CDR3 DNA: TGTGCCAGCAGCTATAGGGACAGGGGGCGCGATGAGCAGTTCTTC
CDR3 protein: CASSYRDRGRDEQFF

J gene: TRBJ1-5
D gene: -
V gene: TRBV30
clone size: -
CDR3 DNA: TGTGCCTGGAGTGGGGCATTGGGCAATCAGCCCCAGCATTTT
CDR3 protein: CAWSGALGNQPQHF

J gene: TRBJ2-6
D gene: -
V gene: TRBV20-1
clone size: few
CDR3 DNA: TGCAGTGCTAGACTGAACTCTGGGGCCAACGTCCTGACTTTC
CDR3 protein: CSARLNSGANVLTF

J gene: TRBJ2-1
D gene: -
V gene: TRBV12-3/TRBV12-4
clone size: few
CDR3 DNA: TGTGCCAGCAGTTTAGTGGCGGGACAGATGATATATCTCAGGGAGCAGTTCTTC
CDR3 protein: CASSLVAGQMIYLREQFF

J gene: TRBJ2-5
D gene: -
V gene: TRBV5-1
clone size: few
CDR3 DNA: TGCGCCAGCGCCAAGATGAGCCCTTTGCGGGGATTCCAAGAGACCCAGTACTTC
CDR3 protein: CASAKMSPLRGFQETQYF

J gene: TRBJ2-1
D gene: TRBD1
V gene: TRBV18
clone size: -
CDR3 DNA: TGTGCCAGCTCACCATTAGGGACAGCCGATGAGCAGTTCTTC
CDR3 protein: CASSPLGTADEQFF

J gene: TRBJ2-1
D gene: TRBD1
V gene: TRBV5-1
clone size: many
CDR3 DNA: TGCGCCAGCAGCTTGGGACAGGGCCTTGGGTACAATGAGCAGTTCTTC
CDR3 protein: CASSLGQGLGYNEQFF

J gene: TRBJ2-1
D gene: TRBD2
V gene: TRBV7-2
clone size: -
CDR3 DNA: TGTGCCAGCTGTCGGACTAGCGGGGGGGCCGTTGAGCAGTTCTTC
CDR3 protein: CASCRTSGGAVEQFF

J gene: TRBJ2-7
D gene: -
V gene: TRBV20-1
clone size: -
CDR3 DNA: TGCAGTGCCGCTTTGGCGGGGGCGGCCTACGAGCAGTACTTC
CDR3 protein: CSAALAGAAYEQYF

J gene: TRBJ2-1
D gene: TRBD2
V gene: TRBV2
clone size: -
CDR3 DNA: TGTGCCAGCAGAGGACTAGCGGGAGCCCTCTCCTACAATGAGCAGTTCTTC
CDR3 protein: CASRGLAGALSYNEQFF

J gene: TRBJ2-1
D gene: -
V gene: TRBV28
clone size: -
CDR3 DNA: TGTGCCAGCAGTTTCGGGATGACAGGCAGGGGCAGGGGCACCTACAATGAGCAGTTCTTC
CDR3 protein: CASSFGMTGRGRGTYNEQFF

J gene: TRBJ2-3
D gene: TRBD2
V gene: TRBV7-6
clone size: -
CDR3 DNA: TGTGCCAGCAGCCACCAGTCACGGGAGGAGTGGGAAGATACGCAGTATTTT
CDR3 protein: CASSHQSREEWEDTQYF

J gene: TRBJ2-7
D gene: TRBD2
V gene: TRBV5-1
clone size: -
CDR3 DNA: TGCGCCAGCAGCTTGTCTGCGGGAGGGCCCTACGAGCAGTACTTC
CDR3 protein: CASSLSAGGPYEQYF

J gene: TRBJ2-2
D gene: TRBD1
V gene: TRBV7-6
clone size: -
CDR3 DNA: TGTGCCAGCAGCCTACAGGACAGGGGCGGGGAGCTGTTTTTT
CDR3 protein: CASSLQDRGGELFF

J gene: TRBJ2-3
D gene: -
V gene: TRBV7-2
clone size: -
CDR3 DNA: TGTGCCAGCAGCTTAGGCGTCCGCACAGATACGCAGTATTTT
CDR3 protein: CASSLGVRTDTQYF

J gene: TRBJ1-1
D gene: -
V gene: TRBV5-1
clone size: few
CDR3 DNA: TGCGCCAGCAGCTTGGCCCGGGGGGTGAACACTGAAGCTTTCTTT
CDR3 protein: CASSLARGVNTEAFF

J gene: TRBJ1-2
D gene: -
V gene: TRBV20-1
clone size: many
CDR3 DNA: TGCAGTGCCACAAGAGAAACAGGGACACGCTATGGCTACACCTTC
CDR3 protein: CSATRETGTRYGYTF

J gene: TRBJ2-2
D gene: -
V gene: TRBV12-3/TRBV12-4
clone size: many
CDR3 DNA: TGTGCCAGCAGCTTAGACCCCACCGGGGAGCTGTTTTTT
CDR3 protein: CASSLDPTGELFF

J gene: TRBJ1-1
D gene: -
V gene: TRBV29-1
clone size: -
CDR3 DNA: TGCAGCGTTGAACTCAGGGTGGCAGCTGAAGCTTTCTTT
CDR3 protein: CSVELRVAAEAFF

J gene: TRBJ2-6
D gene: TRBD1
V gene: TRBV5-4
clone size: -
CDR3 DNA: TGTGCCAGCAGCTTACCGGGACAGGGTATTTCTGGGGCCAACGTCCTGACTTTC
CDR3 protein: CASSLPGQGISGANVLTF

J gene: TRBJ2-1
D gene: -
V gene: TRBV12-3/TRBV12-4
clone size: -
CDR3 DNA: TGTGCCAGCAGTTTGGGGGGTCTGGTTAGTAATGAGCAGTTCTTC
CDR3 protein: CASSLGGLVSNEQFF

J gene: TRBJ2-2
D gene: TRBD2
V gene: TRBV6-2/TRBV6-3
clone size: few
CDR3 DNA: TGTGCCAGCAGAGCCCCCGCGGTAGCGGGAGGCTTCAACACCGGGGAGCTGTTTTTT
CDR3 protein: CASRAPAVAGGFNTGELFF

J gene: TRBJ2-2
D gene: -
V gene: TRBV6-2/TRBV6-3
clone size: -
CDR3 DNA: TGTGCCAGCAGTTACGATCCAGTCGGGGAGCTGTTTTTT
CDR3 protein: CASSYDPVGELFF

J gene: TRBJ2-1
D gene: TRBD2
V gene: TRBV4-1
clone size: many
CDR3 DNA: TGCGCCAGCAGCCAAGAGACTAGCGGGAGGGCCTTCTCCTACAATGAGCAGTTCTTC
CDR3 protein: CASSQETSGRAFSYNEQFF

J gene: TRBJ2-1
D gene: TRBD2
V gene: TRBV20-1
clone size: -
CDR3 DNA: TGCAGTGCTAGGCCCCTCCTAGCGGGAGATCGGAACAATGAGCAGTTCTTC
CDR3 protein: CSARPLLAGDRNNEQFF

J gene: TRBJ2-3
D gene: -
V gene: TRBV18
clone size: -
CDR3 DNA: TGTGCCAGCTCACCTGGGGCTCAAGATACGCAGTATTTT
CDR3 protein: CASSPGAQDTQYF

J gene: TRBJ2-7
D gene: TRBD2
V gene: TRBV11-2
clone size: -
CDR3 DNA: TGTGCCAGCAGCCCCATTTCCGGGACTAGCGACGAGCAGTACTTC
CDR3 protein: CASSPISGTSDEQYF

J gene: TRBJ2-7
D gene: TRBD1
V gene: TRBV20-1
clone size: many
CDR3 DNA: TGCAGTGCTAGAAAATCCGGGACAGGGCCTTACGAGCAGTACTTC
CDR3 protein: CSARKSGTGPYEQYF

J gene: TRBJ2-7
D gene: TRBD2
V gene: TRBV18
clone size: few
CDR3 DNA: TGTGCCAGCTCACCAACTAGCGTCCCAGGTGGGAACGAGCAGTACTTC
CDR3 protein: CASSPTSVPGGNEQYF

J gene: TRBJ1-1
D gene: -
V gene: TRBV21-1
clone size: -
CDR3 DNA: TGTGCCAGCAGCAAGGTCGCTTTGAACACTGAAGCTTTCTTT
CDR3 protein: CASSKVALNTEAFF

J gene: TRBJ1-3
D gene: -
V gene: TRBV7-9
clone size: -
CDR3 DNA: TGTGCCAGCAACCTGGACGTCGGAAACACCATATATTTT
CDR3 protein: CASNLDVGNTIYF

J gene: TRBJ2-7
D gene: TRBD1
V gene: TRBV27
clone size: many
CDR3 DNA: TGTGCCAGCAGTTTGGATGACAGGGTCGAGCAGTACTTC
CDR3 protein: CASSLDDRVEQYF

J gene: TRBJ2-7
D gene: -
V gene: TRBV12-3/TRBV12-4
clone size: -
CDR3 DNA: TGTGCCAGCAGTACCGGACCGGGCTACGAGCAGTACTTC
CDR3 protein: CASSTGPGYEQYF

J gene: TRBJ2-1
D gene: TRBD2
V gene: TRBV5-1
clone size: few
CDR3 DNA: TGCGCCAGCAGCGGTAGCGGGAGGGCGGCCAATGAGCAGTTCTTC
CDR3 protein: CASSGSGRAANEQFF

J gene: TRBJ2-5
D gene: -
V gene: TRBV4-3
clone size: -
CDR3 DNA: TGCGCCAGCAGCCAAGTCACTGGGGCAGGGTTTGAGACCCAGTACTTC
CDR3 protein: CASSQVTGAGFETQYF

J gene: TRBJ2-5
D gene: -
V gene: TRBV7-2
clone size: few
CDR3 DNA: TGTGCCAGCAGCTTATTCGGAAACCAAGAGACCCAGTACTTC
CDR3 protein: CASSLFGNQETQYF

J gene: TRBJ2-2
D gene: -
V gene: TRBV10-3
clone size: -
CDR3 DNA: TGTGCCATCAGGGCCGACAGAGCCACCGGGGAGCTGTTTTTT
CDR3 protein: CAIRADRATGELFF

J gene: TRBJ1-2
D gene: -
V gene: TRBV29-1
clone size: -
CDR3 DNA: TGCAGCGTTGAATCGGAGGACTTATCGCCGGTATATGGCTACCCCTTC
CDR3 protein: CSVESEDLSPVYGYPF

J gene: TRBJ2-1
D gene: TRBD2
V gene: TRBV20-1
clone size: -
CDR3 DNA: TGCAGTGCTGGGGATAGCGGGAGGTCTAGCTCCTACAATGAGCAGTTCTTC
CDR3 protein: CSAGDSGRSSSYNEQFF

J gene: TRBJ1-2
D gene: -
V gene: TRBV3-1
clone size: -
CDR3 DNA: TGTGCCAGCCGCGGAGGCAGGGGCGATGGCTACACCTTC
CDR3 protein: CASRGGRGDGYTF

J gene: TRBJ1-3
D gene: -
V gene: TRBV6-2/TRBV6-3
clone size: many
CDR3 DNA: TGTGCCAGCAGCTCGCACAGCTCCTCTGGAAACACCATATATTTT
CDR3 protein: CASSSHSSSGNTIYF

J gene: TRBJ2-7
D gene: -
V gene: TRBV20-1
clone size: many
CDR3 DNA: TGCAGTGCTAGACACCGCCACGAGCAGTACTTC
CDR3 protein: CSARHRHEQYF

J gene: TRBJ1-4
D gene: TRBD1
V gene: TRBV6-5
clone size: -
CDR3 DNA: TGTGCCAGCAGTTACTGGGACAGAACTAATGAAAAACTGTTTTTT
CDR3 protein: CASSYWDRTNEKLFF

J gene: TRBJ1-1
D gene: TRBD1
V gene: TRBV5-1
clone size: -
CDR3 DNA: TGCGCCAGCAGCCCGGAGACAGGGGTTAACACTGAAGCTTTCTTT
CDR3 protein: CASSPETGVNTEAFF